Following are 23 T cell receptor beta chains from one sample sequenced in a study of cytomegalovirus exposure and HLA in healthy donors. The PCR contained 60 Vbeta and 13 Jbeta primers. Clones were sequenced by immunoSEQ multiplex PCR, and TCRdb holds only the in-frame ones, with some missing. Here the sample spans about 140,000 clones, roughly 75% being singletons. Sequenced material: PBMCs. These receptor sequences come from a man in his forties in good health and CMV-seropositive.

The genes are TRBV6-1 and TRBJ1-1; 7 bases are a match to TRBD1. The CDR3 consists of 13 residues. Germline CDR1 reads MNHNS; CDR2 reads SASEGT. Trimming removed 2 bases from V and 11 bases from J; junction bases left unmatched: 8. CDR3 sequence (DNA): TGTGCCAGCAGTGAAAGGGGGACAGTGGCTGCTTTCTTT. It translates to CASSERGTVAAFF.

This clone was detected only a few times. The gene calls are TRBV29-1 and TRBJ2-5; TRBD2 matches 8 bases. Per germline, CDR1 SQVTM and CDR2 ANQGSEA. Losses at the gene ends were 6 bases for V and 5 bases for J; bases not matched to a gene: 8. This CDR3 is built from 13 residues. The CDR3 nucleotides are TGCAGCGTGATGGGACTAGTGGGGGAGACCCAGTACTTC. Translating gives CSVMGLVGETQYF.

The rearrangement uses TRBV19 and TRBJ1-1; D not resolved. This CDR3 has 12 residues. Germline V gives CDR1 LNHDA, CDR2 SQIVND (reference sequence). The V end was cut by 7 bases, the J end by 4 bases, with 10 bases between. CDR3 sequence: CASNRGSTEAFF. CDR3 coding DNA: TGTGCCAGTAACCGGGGAAGCACTGAAGCTTTCTTT.

This chain joins TRBV28 and TRBJ2-7; tentative D call: TRBD1 (5 bases). Trimming removed 5 bases at V and 5 bases at J, with 16 bases between. CDR1 and CDR2 from the germline V gene are MDHEN and SYDVKM. The CDR3 has 14 amino acids. Here the CDR3 DNA reads TGTGCCAGCAGTCCACCCTCTCAGGGCCACGAGCAGTACTTC. Translation gives CASSPPSQGHEQYF. The full variable domain, its missing parts supplied by reference TRBV28 and TRBJ2-7, is DVKVTQSSRYLVKRTGEKVFLECVQDMDHENMFWYRQDPGLGLRLIYFSYDVKMKEKGDIPEGYSVSREKKERFSLILESASTNQTSMYLCASSPPSQGHEQYFGPGTRLTVT.

V is TRBV21-1 and J is TRBJ2-5; the D call of TRBD1 is as the table states it, not checked on the DNA. TRBV21-1 is classified as a pseudogene. The CDR3 extends over 15 amino acids. CDR3 in DNA: TGTGCCAGCAAGACCGGGGACAGAAGTTTGGAGACCCAGTACTTC. This encodes CASKTGDRSLETQYF.

This chain links TRBV5-4 with TRBJ2-1, with 13 bases lining up with TRBD2. Trimming cost V 4 bases and J 5 bases; bases outside gene matches: 9. CDR3 length: 17 residues. CDR1 SGHNT and CDR2 YYREEE come from the germline V gene (reference sequence). The CDR3 sequence is CASSAGLAGAPNNEQFF. The DNA for the CDR3 is TGTGCCAGCAGCGCCGGACTAGCGGGGGCCCCCAACAATGAGCAGTTCTTC.

The table lists this clone with a few counts. The genes are TRBV5-1 and TRBJ2-2, with 10 positions matching TRBD1. The germline V gene encodes CDR1 SGHRS and CDR2 YFSETQ. J gave up 7 bases and V 4 bases, and 7 bases lay outside the gene matches. The CDR3 is made up of 15 amino acids. Here the CDR3 reads CASSMGQGTGGELFF. For the CDR3, the DNA is TGCGCCAGCAGCATGGGACAGGGGACGGGCGGGGAGCTGTTTTTT.

This clone was counted only a few times. The V call is TRBV6-1, the J call TRBJ2-7; 11 bases match TRBD2. The length of the CDR3 is 15 residues. Germline values: CDR1 MNHNS, CDR2 SASEGT. Trimming at V came to 7 bases and at J to 2 bases, leaving 7 bases not matched to a gene. CDR3 protein: CASTSGLAVTYEQYF. CDR3 DNA: TGTGCCAGCACTTCGGGACTAGCGGTAACCTACGAGCAGTACTTC.

This clone was detected a few times. The chain uses TRBV9 and TRBJ2-3; 7 bases are shared with TRBD1. Germline V lookup: CDR1 SGDLS, CDR2 YYNGEE. The CDR3 length is 16 residues. J gave up 2 bases and V 0 bases, and 6 bases lay outside the gene matches. The CDR3: CASSVGQGVNTDTQYF. The CDR3 region has the DNA TGTGCCAGCAGCGTAGGTCAGGGGGTTAACACAGATACGCAGTATTTT.

This clone was recorded only once. The chain carries TRBV7-6 and TRBJ2-3; the D is unclear. Germline V gene data show CDR1 as SGHVS and CDR2 as FNYEAQ. This CDR3 contains 13 residues. Trimming took off 6 bases at V and 2 bases at J, with 9 bases between the two ends. The CDR3 spells CASSRGPTDTQYF. For the CDR3, the DNA is TGTGCCAGCAGTCGAGGCCCCACAGATACGCAGTATTTT.

This clone has more than one count but fewer than ten. The chain couples TRBV5-1 to TRBJ2-2; 12 positions agree with TRBD1. Trimming cost V 4 bases and J 5 bases; bases outside gene matches: 6. The germline V gene has CDR1 SGHRS and CDR2 YFSETQ. The CDR3 loop spans 16 amino acids. The CDR3 loop reads CASSPPGQGATGELFF. CDR3 DNA: TGCGCCAGCAGCCCTCCGGGACAGGGGGCAACCGGGGAGCTGTTTTTT.

This clone appeared a few times. This chain uses TRBV2 with TRBJ2-3; 12 nucleotides agree with TRBD1. V trimming: 5 bases; J trimming: 6 bases; junction bases outside the gene matches: 3. The CDR3 extends over 14 amino acids. Germline CDR1 and CDR2: SNHLY and FYNNEI. CDR3 region: CASSRDRGHDTQYF. The DNA of the CDR3 is TGTGCCAGCAGTAGGGACAGGGGGCACGATACGCAGTATTTT.

This chain uses TRBV6-5 with TRBJ2-5; 10 bases are a match to TRBD2. CDR1 and CDR2 from the germline V gene are MNHEY and SVGAGI. Trimming removed 2 bases from V and 1 base from J; junction bases left unmatched: 4. This CDR3 is 16 amino acids long. The CDR3 region is CASSYGSGRSQETQYF. Here the CDR3 DNA reads TGTGCCAGCAGTTACGGTAGCGGGAGGTCCCAAGAGACCCAGTACTTC.

The chain recombines TRBV6-5 with TRBJ1-4; D not certain. V dropped 4 bases and J dropped 5 bases, with 11 bases sitting between them. This CDR3 spans 14 amino acids. CDR1 and CDR2 from the germline V gene are MNHEY and SVGAGI. The CDR3 nucleotides are TGTGCCAGCAGTTCCCACATCGCAAATGAAAAACTGTTTTTT. Translation gives CASSSHIANEKLFF.

The V gene is TRBV29-1, the J gene TRBJ2-5; TRBD1 matches at 8 bases. Germline CDR1 SQVTM, CDR2 ANQGSEA. The CDR3 sequence is 14 residues long. With 6 bases clipped from V and 2 bases from J, the junction kept 8 bases outside the gene matches. Here the CDR3 DNA reads TGCAGCGTCGTTAGACAGGGGATTCAAGAGACCCAGTACTTC. Encoded protein: CSVVRQGIQETQYF.

V gene TRBV18 combines with J gene TRBJ2-7; no clear D. This CDR3 is built from 14 residues. V was shortened by 0 bases and J by 2 bases, with 8 bases between the two germline ends. Germline V gene data show CDR1 as KGHSH and CDR2 as LQKENI. The CDR3 nucleotides read TGTGCCAGCTCACCACCTGCCAGTCCCTACGAGCAGTACTTC. Amino acid sequence: CASSPPASPYEQYF.

This clone was seen more than once but under ten times. The V and J genes are TRBV6-6 and TRBJ1-1, with 7 bases that match TRBD1. CDR3 length: 14 amino acids. Germline V gene lookup returns CDR1 MNHNY and CDR2 SVGAGI (reference sequence). J gave up 4 bases and V 7 bases, and 9 bases lay outside the gene matches. The CDR3 coding sequence is TGTGCCAGCACCCCCGACAGGGTGGGCACTGAAGCTTTCTTT. This encodes CASTPDRVGTEAFF.

This clone was picked up a small number of times. This sequence joins TRBV11-1 and TRBJ2-5; 15 bases map to TRBD2. The CDR3 runs to 15 residues. The germline gives CDR1 SGHAT, CDR2 FQDESV (reference sequence). J gave up 5 bases and V 5 bases, and 3 bases lay outside the gene matches. The CDR3 here is CASSVGTSGGETQYF. For the CDR3, the DNA is TGTGCCAGCAGCGTCGGGACTAGCGGGGGGGAGACCCAGTACTTC.

This clone was seen only once. The rearrangement uses TRBV6-6 and TRBJ1-2; TRBD1 is a possible D gene (5 bases). V was trimmed by 10 bases and J by 6 bases, leaving 12 bases between them. This CDR3 is 11 amino acids long. Germline V gene data show CDR1 as MNHNY and CDR2 as SVGAGI (reference sequence). The CDR3 DNA is TGTGCCATCGGTCTCAGGGATGGCTACACCTTC. Protein: CAIGLRDGYTF.

V and J are TRBV5-1 and TRBJ2-1; TRBD2 aligns across 7 bases. V shed 6 bases, J shed 4 bases, and the junction held 7 bases outside the gene matches. The CDR3 spans 14 residues. Per germline, CDR1 SGHRS and CDR2 YFSETQ. CDR3 nucleotide sequence: TGCGCCAGCAAGGCCCTAGCGGATTACAATGAGCAGTTCTTC. This translates into CASKALADYNEQFF.

The CDR3 protein is CASTSGGGNGANVLTF. The CDR3 DNA follows: TGTGCCAGCACCAGTGGAGGGGGCAATGGGGCCAACGTCCTGACTTTC. The genes are TRBV13 and TRBJ2-6; TRBD1 is a possible D gene (7 bases). Per the germline V gene, CDR1 is PRHDT and CDR2 is FYEKMQ (reference sequence). The CDR3 contains 16 residues. The V and J ends lost 7 bases and 3 bases respectively, with 16 bases between them.

The chain recombines TRBV7-9 with TRBJ2-1; D ambiguous. In germline, CDR1 is SEHNR, CDR2 FQNEAQ (reference sequence). The CDR3 loop spans 16 amino acids. Trimming shortened V by 8 bases and J by 0 bases, and 17 bases separated the two germline ends. CDR3 sequence: CASGDGEPSSYNEQFF. DNA of the CDR3: TGTGCCAGCGGTGATGGAGAGCCCAGCTCCTACAATGAGCAGTTCTTC.

This rearrangement joins TRBV18 to TRBJ1-1, with 10 nucleotides matching TRBD1. The CDR3 has 15 amino acids. Germline CDR1 and CDR2: KGHSH and LQKENI. Losses at the gene ends were 2 bases for V and 3 bases for J; bases not matched to a gene: 3. CDR3 bases: TGTGCCAGCTCACCAAATGACAGGGGGCACACTGAAGCTTTCTTT. Translated: CASSPNDRGHTEAFF.